This note documents a single TCR beta chain sequence. The record originates from a study of T cell responses to AZD1222 COVID-19 vaccine. Sequencing used immunoSEQ multiplex PCR; TCRdb keeps in-frame clones, though not all of them. The sample has 150,000 or so clones, about 90% seen once. The CDR3 extends over 12 amino acids. CDR1 and CDR2 (germline): MNHEY, SVGAGI. V lost 6 bases and J 9 bases, leaving 14 bases between the germline ends. The specimen comprised peripheral blood, sampled on day 0 of AZD1222 vaccination. The chain recombines TRBV6-5 with TRBJ1-1, with D possibly TRBD1 on 6 matching bases. The clonotype was recovered from an adult in good health. The CDR3, as DNA: TGTGCCAGCAGGGGACAAGCCTCTCAAGCTTTCTTT. This encodes CASRGQASQAFF.